These 25 T cell receptor beta chains came from one sample sequenced in a study of OX40 agonist ivuxolimab in advanced cancers. Profiling relied on immunoSEQ multiplex PCR, and the TCRdb table lists in-frame clones only, not all of them. Of roughly 73,000 clones detected, 88% appear once; the ten largest clones hold roughly 2.9%. The sequencing here drew on CD4+ or CD8+ T cells sorted from blood, taken in a trial of the OX40 agonist ivuxolimab. These receptors all come from an adult with an advanced solid tumor such as melanoma, head and neck, liver or kidney cancer.

The sample holds one count of this clone. This rearrangement joins TRBV9 to TRBJ2-3; tentative D call: TRBD1 (6 bases). The CDR3 is 15 residues long. The V and J ends lost 4 bases and 0 bases respectively, with 12 bases between them. Germline lookup yields CDR1 SGDLS and CDR2 YYNGEE. The CDR3 here is CASSPGVSSTDTQYF. The CDR3 DNA reads TGTGCCAGCAGCCCAGGGGTTTCTAGCACAGATACGCAGTATTTT. The variable domain in full, with the rest retrieved from reference TRBV9 and TRBJ2-3, is DSGVTQTPKHLITATGQRVTLRCSPRSGDLSVYWYQQSLDQGLQFLIQYYNGEERAKGNILERFSAQQFPDLHSELNLSSLELGDSALYFCASSPGVSSTDTQYFGPGTRLTVL.

This clone was seen a single time. The rearrangement uses TRBV10-1 and TRBJ2-5, with a tentative D call TRBD2 (6 bases). Germline-derived CDR1 and CDR2 are WNHNN and SYGVQD (reference sequence). V gave up 4 bases and J gave up 1 base, with 10 bases separating them. The CDR3 extends over 14 amino acids. CDR3 loop: CASSAQTSQETQYF. The CDR3 DNA is TGCGCCAGCAGTGCTCAGACTAGCCAAGAGACCCAGTACTTC.

The chain joins TRBV5-6 to TRBJ2-1; no reliable D call. The CDR3 length is 14 residues. The germline V and J ends were trimmed by 0 bases and 6 bases, with 10 bases remaining between them. Germline V lookup: CDR1 SGHDT, CDR2 YYEEEE. This CDR3 reads CASSLGHWTNEQFF. Written as DNA, the CDR3 is TGTGCCAGCAGCTTGGGCCACTGGACCAATGAGCAGTTCTTC.

The V and J genes are TRBV5-3 and TRBJ2-7; 7 positions agree with TRBD1. TRBV5-3 is placed among ORFs of uncertain function. The CDR3 loop spans 14 amino acids. V trimming: 3 bases; J trimming: 2 bases; junction bases outside the gene matches: 5. As DNA, the CDR3 is TGTGCCAGAAGCTACCCAGGGACAGCCTACGAGCAGTACTTC. It codes for CARSYPGTAYEQYF.

The chain couples TRBV5-1 to TRBJ1-2; possible D gene TRBD1, 6 bases. V lost 4 bases and J 0 bases, leaving 13 bases between the germline ends. The CDR3 consists of 15 residues. The germline V gene has CDR1 SGHRS and CDR2 YFSETQ. This chain's CDR3 is CASSGRTETNYGYTF. CDR3 bases: TGCGCCAGCAGCGGTCGGACAGAAACTAACTATGGCTACACCTTC.

The rearrangement links TRBV14 to TRBJ1-2; D unresolved. This CDR3 spans 16 amino acids. Germline lookup yields CDR1 SGHDN and CDR2 FVKESK. V was pared by 2 bases and J by 3 bases, with 16 bases between. CDR3 nucleotides: TGTGCCAGCAGCCAACCCGGAGGCAGACTTGACTATGGCTACACCTTC. Translation: CASSQPGGRLDYGYTF.

The chain uses TRBV9 and TRBJ2-2; D unclear. The V end lost 0 bases, the J end lost 0 bases, and 9 bases lay between the germline ends. CDR3 size: 16 residues. Germline V gives CDR1 SGDLS, CDR2 YYNGEE. This CDR3 reads CASSVAAGTNTGELFF. CDR3 nucleotide sequence: TGTGCCAGCAGCGTAGCTGCAGGTACGAACACCGGGGAGCTGTTTTTT.

This clone was counted a single time. The CDR3 region is CASSHRRGPEYGYTF. CDR3 bases: TGTGCCAGTAGTCACCGGAGGGGACCGGAGTATGGCTACACCTTC. V usage is TRBV19 and J usage is TRBJ1-2; D might be TRBD1 (5 bases). The germline CDR1 and CDR2 sequences are LNHDA and SQIVND (reference sequence). This CDR3 has 15 residues. Between the trimmed V and J ends, which lost 5 bases and 5 bases, there was a span of 18 bases.

This chain joins TRBV5-1 and TRBJ2-7; tentatively, D is TRBD1 or TRBD2 (5 bases each). There are 16 residues in the CDR3. The V and J ends lost 1 base and 3 bases respectively, with 17 bases between them. From germline, CDR1 is SGHRS and CDR2 YFSETQ. In DNA form, the CDR3 reads TGCGCCAGCAGCTTGAATGGGGACGGCGCCGACTACGAGCAGTACTTC. Amino acid sequence: CASSLNGDGADYEQYF.

V and J are TRBV18 and TRBJ2-3; 8 bases are a match to TRBD1. The J segment lost 6 bases and the V segment lost 6 bases, leaving 17 bases of the junction unmatched. The CDR3 runs 17 residues. Per germline, CDR1 KGHSH and CDR2 LQKENI. CDR3 residues: CASSTRTGSRDADTQYF. CDR3 in DNA: TGTGCCAGCTCGACCCGGACAGGGTCCCGCGATGCCGATACGCAGTATTTT.

V gene TRBV28 combines with J gene TRBJ2-7; tentative D call: TRBD1 (6 bases). Germline-derived CDR1 and CDR2 are MDHEN and SYDVKM. The V end was cut by 5 bases, the J end by 1 base, with 15 bases between. The CDR3 is 15 amino acids. In DNA, the CDR3 is TGTGCCAGCAGTGCGACACCTGGACAGTCCTACGAGCAGTACTTC. Encoded protein: CASSATPGQSYEQYF.

The rearrangement links TRBV25-1 to TRBJ1-1; D remains unclear. Per germline, CDR1 MGHDK and CDR2 SYGVNS. The germline V and J ends were trimmed by 2 bases and 1 base, with 8 bases remaining between them. This CDR3 contains 14 residues. The CDR3 DNA follows: TGTGCCAGCAGTGAACTAAGTCCGAACACTGAAGCTTTCTTT. This gives the protein CASSELSPNTEAFF.

The chain joins TRBV5-1 to TRBJ2-2; tentatively, D is TRBD1 or TRBD2 (5 bases each). Germline V gene sequence: CDR1 SGHRS, CDR2 YFSETQ. Trimming took 0 bases from V and 2 from J, leaving 14 bases between them. This CDR3 has 17 amino acids. For the CDR3, the DNA is TGCGCCAGCAGCTTGGAGCCGGGACCTCTCAACACCGGGGAGCTGTTTTTT. Protein product: CASSLEPGPLNTGELFF.

V gene TRBV7-2 combines with J gene TRBJ2-7; D possibly corresponds to TRBD1 (6 bases). Germline CDR1 reads SGHTA; CDR2 reads FQGNSA. CDR3 length: 14 amino acids. V shed 2 bases and J shed 1 base, with 9 bases lying between them. CDR3 loop: CASSLRQVSYEQYF. In nucleotides, the CDR3 is TGTGCCAGCAGCTTACGACAGGTTTCCTACGAGCAGTACTTC.

CDR3 residues: CASSGGPRGNQPQHF. DNA of the CDR3: TGTGCCAGCAGTGGCGGCCCGAGGGGCAATCAGCCCCAGCATTTT. The chain combines TRBV2 with TRBJ1-5; D call uncertain. CDR1 is SNHLY, CDR2 FYNNEI, per germline. Between the trimmed V and J ends, which lost 4 bases and 2 bases, there was a span of 12 bases. CDR3 length: 15 residues. Full variable domain (rest looked up from reference TRBV2 and TRBJ1-5): EPEVTQTPSHQVTQMGQEVILRCVPISNHLYFYWYRQILGQKVEFLVSFYNNEISEKSEIFDDQFSVERPDGSNFTLKIRSTKLEDSAMYFCASSGGPRGNQPQHFGDGTRLSIL.

This clone has just one count. The chain uses TRBV4-1 and TRBJ2-2; 8 bases are shared with TRBD1. Germline assignment: CDR1 MGHRA and CDR2 YSYEKL. The trim removed 4 bases at V and 0 bases at J, leaving 1 base unmatched. CDR3 length: 15 residues. CDR3 protein: CASSPGQANTGELFF. The CDR3 DNA is TGCGCCAGCAGCCCGGGACAGGCGAACACCGGGGAGCTGTTTTTT.

The J gene is TRBJ2-7, the V gene TRBV11-3; 7 bases map to TRBD1. The V gene's germline CDR1 is SGHNT and CDR2 YENEEA. With V trimmed by 5 bases and J by 0 bases, 7 bases remained unmatched. The CDR3 has 15 amino acids. CDR3 in amino acids: CASSPWTGDSYEQYF. Here the CDR3 DNA reads TGTGCCAGCAGCCCGTGGACAGGTGACTCCTACGAGCAGTACTTC.

V and J are TRBV7-9 and TRBJ1-1; TRBD1 aligns across 9 bases. V shed 6 bases and J 7 bases; nucleotides not matched to a gene: 9. Germline CDR1 is SEHNR and CDR2 is FQNEAQ (reference sequence). The CDR3 runs to 14 residues. The CDR3 sequence: CASRETQGAVEAFF. In nucleotides, the CDR3 is TGTGCCAGCAGGGAAACACAGGGGGCTGTTGAAGCTTTCTTT.

This clone has only a few counts. V is TRBV11-3 and J is TRBJ1-1; D is ambiguous. Trimming pared 3 bases from V and 5 bases from J, leaving 10 bases between. The CDR3 totals 13 residues. Germline assignment: CDR1 SGHNT and CDR2 YENEEA. CDR3 loop: CASSFQDRTEAFF. As DNA, the CDR3 is TGTGCCAGCAGCTTCCAGGACCGGACTGAAGCTTTCTTT.

This clone was seen just once. The chain carries TRBV6-1 and TRBJ1-2; D unresolved. The germline gives CDR1 MNHNS, CDR2 SASEGT. The germline V and J ends were trimmed by 2 bases and 3 bases, with 7 bases remaining between them. CDR3 length equals 13 residues. The CDR3 coding sequence is TGTGCCAGCAGTGAAAGGAAAGACTATGGCTACACCTTC. Amino acid sequence: CASSERKDYGYTF.

The J gene is TRBJ2-2, the V gene TRBV5-4; 8 positions match TRBD2. Germline V gene data show CDR1 as SGHNT and CDR2 as YYREEE (reference sequence). With 4 bases clipped from V and 2 bases from J, the junction kept 16 bases outside the gene matches. CDR3 length: 19 residues. CDR3 sequence (DNA): TGTGCCAGCAGCCGAGGAGGATCCGGGGGGGGCCTTAACACCGGGGAGCTGTTTTTT. Its translation is CASSRGGSGGGLNTGELFF.

This clone came up a few times. The rearrangement links TRBV5-5 to TRBJ2-1; D perhaps matches TRBD2 (6 bases). CDR1 and CDR2 from the germline V gene are SGHKS and YYEKEE (reference sequence). The length of the CDR3 is 14 residues. The V end lost 4 bases, the J end lost 1 base, and 9 bases lay between the germline ends. CDR3 sequence (DNA): TGTGCCAGCAGCCTGGGACTGTCCTACAATGAGCAGTTCTTC. Its translation: CASSLGLSYNEQFF.

The chain carries TRBV5-1 and TRBJ2-5; D is unclear. V lost 0 bases and J 7 bases, leaving 7 bases between the germline ends. In germline, CDR1 is SGHRS, CDR2 YFSETQ. The CDR3 runs to 12 residues. CDR3 region: CASSLDGGTQYF. The CDR3 nucleotides are TGCGCCAGCAGCTTGGATGGTGGGACCCAGTACTTC.

The rearrangement links TRBV6-6 to TRBJ1-3; the D gene is possibly TRBD1 (5 bases). The CDR3 runs 15 residues. V was trimmed by 2 bases and J by 0 bases, leaving 8 bases between them. The V gene's germline CDR1 is MNHNY and CDR2 SVGAGI (reference sequence). CDR3 amino acids: CASSYPQGSGNTIYF. The CDR3, as DNA: TGTGCCAGCAGTTACCCCCAGGGCTCTGGAAACACCATATATTTT.

The rearrangement uses TRBV19 and TRBJ1-5, with D perhaps TRBD1 (6 bases). From germline, CDR1 is LNHDA and CDR2 SQIVND (reference sequence). This CDR3 comprises 14 residues. V was trimmed by 3 bases and J by 7 bases, leaving 13 bases between them. The DNA for the CDR3 is TGTGCCAGTAGTATCGGGTCAGGGGACCAGCCCCAGCATTTT. The encoded protein is CASSIGSGDQPQHF.